The 25 T cell receptor beta chains given below trace back to one sample, sequenced in a study of OX40 agonist ivuxolimab in advanced cancers. Produced via immunoSEQ multiplex PCR; TCRdb's table is partial and in-frame only. Of some 18,000 clones in the sample, about 86% were seen once. The material was CD4+ or CD8+ T cells sorted from blood, obtained in a trial of the OX40 agonist ivuxolimab. All receptors derive from an adult with an advanced solid tumor such as melanoma, head and neck, liver or kidney cancer.

The chain employs TRBV2 and TRBJ1-1; perhaps TRBD1 as D (5 bases). Germline CDR1 and CDR2: SNHLY and FYNNEI. The CDR3 contains 15 residues. The germline V and J ends were trimmed by 5 bases and 1 base, with 14 bases remaining between them. DNA of the CDR3: TGTGCCAGCAGTCCCCGGGGGGGTTCGAACACTGAAGCTTTCTTT. It encodes CASSPRGGSNTEAFF. Using reference TRBV2 and TRBJ1-1 for the parts outside the CDR3, the full variable domain is EPEVTQTPSHQVTQMGQEVILRCVPISNHLYFYWYRQILGQKVEFLVSFYNNEISEKSEIFDDQFSVERPDGSNFTLKIRSTKLEDSAMYFCASSPRGGSNTEAFFGQGTRLTVV.

This rearrangement joins TRBV7-2 to TRBJ2-7, with 7 positions matching TRBD2. V lost 4 bases and J lost 4; bases outside the gene matches: 7. Germline assignment: CDR1 SGHTA and CDR2 FQGNSA. The CDR3 extends over 14 amino acids. The CDR3 protein is CASSSPGGPYEQYF. The CDR3 nucleotides are TGTGCCAGCAGCTCGCCGGGAGGACCTTACGAGCAGTACTTC.

The rearrangement joins TRBV6-1 to TRBJ1-1; D might be TRBD1 (5 bases). The germline V and J ends were trimmed by 0 bases and 4 bases, with 9 bases remaining between them. The V gene's germline CDR1 is MNHNS and CDR2 SASEGT. The CDR3 consists of 14 residues. Written as DNA, the CDR3 is TGTGCCAGCAGTGAAGCAGGACACCGCACTGAAGCTTTCTTT. Amino acids: CASSEAGHRTEAFF.

A note on this clone: The same CDR3 can be traced to other DNA sequences in this sample. The CDR3 DNA sequence: TGTGCCAGCAGCCCGGGACTACCTCTCACCGGGGAGCTGTTTTTT. Protein product: CASSPGLPLTGELFF. The V call is TRBV7-9, the J call TRBJ2-2; 7 bases line up with TRBD2. After removal of 5 bases from V and 4 bases from J, the junction contained 7 bases not matched to a gene. Looked up from germline, CDR1 is SEHNR and CDR2 is FQNEAQ (reference sequence). The CDR3 spans 15 residues.

The CDR3 region is CASSYPRLSGISGNTIYF. The CDR3, as DNA: TGTGCCAGCAGTTATCCCAGGTTGTCCGGTATCTCTGGAAACACCATATATTTT. The rearrangement joins TRBV28 to TRBJ1-3; D is uncertain. The germline gives CDR1 MDHEN, CDR2 SYDVKM. The CDR3 sequence is 18 residues long. V gave up 4 bases and J gave up 0 bases, with 19 bases separating them.

The rearrangement uses TRBV30 and TRBJ2-1, with D perhaps matching TRBD1 (6 bases). The CDR3 loop spans 11 amino acids. Germline assignment: CDR1 GTSNPN and CDR2 SVGIG (reference sequence). V was clipped by 5 bases and J by 7 bases, with 9 bases between them. DNA of the CDR3: TGTGCCTGGCTACAGGGTAATGAGCAGTTCTTC. Residues: CAWLQGNEQFF.

The chain uses TRBV28 and TRBJ2-3, with 7 bases that match TRBD2. V lost 6 bases to trimming and J lost 5 bases; unmatched junction nucleotides: 17. The length of the CDR3 is 17 residues. Germline V gives CDR1 MDHEN, CDR2 SYDVKM. CDR3 in amino acids: CASSAGLEGRPGDTQYF. Here the CDR3 DNA reads TGTGCCAGCAGCGCAGGACTAGAGGGCCGCCCCGGAGATACGCAGTATTTT.

The chain joins TRBV5-8 to TRBJ2-3; 10 positions agree with TRBD1. J lost 4 bases, V lost 1 base, and 6 bases had no gene match. Germline V gene lookup returns CDR1 SGHTS and CDR2 YDEGEE. This CDR3 spans 16 amino acids. CDR3 amino acids: CASSLSGTGAADTQYF. CDR3 nucleotides: TGTGCCAGCAGCTTGAGCGGGACAGGGGCTGCAGATACGCAGTATTTT. The full variable domain, in which reference TRBV5-8 and TRBJ2-3 provide the parts outside the CDR3, is EAGVTQSPTHLIKTRGQQATLRCSPISGHTSVYWYQQALGLGLQFLLWYDEGEERNRGNFPPRFSGRQFPNYSSELNVNALELEDSALYLCASSLSGTGAADTQYFGPGTRLTVL.

For the CDR3, the DNA is TGTGCCAGCCGGAGACTAGCGGGGGCAGGGGATACGCAGTATTTT. Translated, it gives CASRRLAGAGDTQYF. V usage is TRBV27 and J usage is TRBJ2-3, with 12 bases aligning to TRBD2. The CDR3 extends over 15 amino acids. Per the germline V gene, CDR1 is MNHEY and CDR2 is SMNVEV (reference sequence). The ends lost 8 bases at V and 6 bases at J; junction bases unmatched: 9.

The V and J genes are TRBV6-5 and TRBJ2-7; weak D call: TRBD1 (6 bases). Trimming took off 0 bases at V and 1 base at J, with 10 bases between the two ends. The CDR3 runs to 15 residues. The germline V gene has CDR1 MNHEY and CDR2 SVGAGI. CDR3 sequence reads: CASSYSVQGSYEQYF. CDR3 bases: TGTGCCAGCAGTTACTCGGTTCAGGGGTCCTACGAGCAGTACTTC.

This rearrangement joins TRBV2 to TRBJ1-2, with 9 bases lining up with TRBD1. Germline V lookup: CDR1 SNHLY, CDR2 FYNNEI. The CDR3 spans 15 residues. J was trimmed by 3 bases and V by 2 bases; bases with no gene match: 4. CDR3 DNA: TGTGCCAGCAGTGAATTGGGACAGGGTCACTATGGCTACACCTTC. Protein sequence: CASSELGQGHYGYTF.

The chain carries TRBV7-2 and TRBJ2-2; tentatively, D is TRBD2 (6 bases). Trimming pared 2 bases from V and 5 bases from J, leaving 18 bases between. CDR3 size: 17 residues. CDR1 and CDR2 (germline): SGHTA, FQGNSA. The CDR3 region has the DNA TGTGCCAGCAGCTTAACTTCTGGCGGGGCCGGTACCGGGGAGCTGTTTTTT. This encodes CASSLTSGGAGTGELFF.

This clone was seen once. This sequence joins TRBV7-2 and TRBJ1-1; tentative D call: TRBD1 (5 bases). CDR1 and CDR2 (germline): SGHTA, FQGNSA. The CDR3 spans 15 residues. The V end was cut by 5 bases, the J end by 0 bases, with 13 bases between. The CDR3 nucleotides read TGTGCCAGCAGCCTTCCCCCAGGGATGAACACTGAAGCTTTCTTT. It encodes CASSLPPGMNTEAFF.

This clone appeared a single time. Other DNA variants within this sample encode the same CDR3. CDR3 nucleotide sequence: TGTGCCAGCAGCGTAGGGGTTAGCGGGGGGGGAGAGACCCAGTACTTC. It yields the protein CASSVGVSGGGETQYF. The V gene is TRBV9, the J gene TRBJ2-5; TRBD2 aligns across 11 bases. The CDR3 is 16 residues long. V shed 0 bases and J 4 bases; nucleotides not matched to a gene: 5. Germline V gives CDR1 SGDLS, CDR2 YYNGEE.

The chain joins TRBV7-2 to TRBJ1-1; 10 bases are shared with TRBD1. Unmatched junction bases numbered 5, after V lost 0 bases and J lost 4 bases. The V gene's germline CDR1 is SGHTA and CDR2 FQGNSA. There are 16 residues in the CDR3. In DNA form, the CDR3 reads TGTGCCAGCAGCTTAGCCGGGACAGGGGTTCGCACTGAAGCTTTCTTT. Translated, it gives CASSLAGTGVRTEAFF.

The V and J genes are TRBV5-1 and TRBJ2-1; 11 bases line up with TRBD2. The germline V gene has CDR1 SGHRS and CDR2 YFSETQ. The J segment lost 6 bases and the V segment lost 7 bases, leaving 15 bases of the junction unmatched. There are 17 residues in the CDR3. The CDR3 nucleotides are TGCGCCAGCGCCTTCGTAACTTCTAGCGGGGGGACCAATGAGCAGTTCTTC. It specifies CASAFVTSSGGTNEQFF.

The rearrangement joins TRBV6-5 to TRBJ2-3; D remains ambiguous. The ends were cut back, 1 base at V and 5 bases at J, with 4 bases in the middle. Germline V gene data show CDR1 as MNHEY and CDR2 as SVGAGI. The CDR3 length is 12 residues. CDR3 DNA sequence: TGTGCCAGCAGTTACTGGAAAGATACGCAGTATTTT. It yields the protein CASSYWKDTQYF.

The J gene is TRBJ1-1, the V gene TRBV18; tentative D call: TRBD1 (6 bases). CDR3 size: 15 residues. V lost 4 bases to trimming and J lost 1 base, with 13 bases between them. Germline V gene sequence: CDR1 KGHSH, CDR2 LQKENI. This CDR3 reads CASSLIGTQNTEAFF. The CDR3 region has the DNA TGTGCCAGCTCACTAATCGGGACACAGAACACTGAAGCTTTCTTT.

The chain is built from TRBV28 and TRBJ2-2; a weak D match, TRBD2 (5 bases). In germline, CDR1 is MDHEN, CDR2 SYDVKM. Trimming removed 6 bases from V and 0 bases from J, with 17 bases in between. There are 17 residues in the CDR3. Here the CDR3 reads CASRALRTGANTGELFF. The CDR3, as DNA: TGTGCCAGCAGGGCCCTGAGGACTGGTGCGAACACCGGGGAGCTGTTTTTT.

V usage is TRBV2 and J usage is TRBJ2-3, with 10 bases fitting TRBD2. CDR1 is SNHLY and CDR2 is FYNNEI in the germline V gene. After removal of 3 bases from V and 1 base from J, the junction contained 1 base not matched to a gene. The length of the CDR3 is 15 residues. The CDR3 spells CASSETSGRTDTQYF. The CDR3 bases are TGTGCCAGCAGTGAGACTAGCGGGCGCACAGATACGCAGTATTTT.

This chain connects TRBV27 to TRBJ1-1; D ambiguous. V was shortened by 7 bases and J by 0 bases, with 15 bases between the two germline ends. The CDR3 loop spans 15 amino acids. The germline gives CDR1 MNHEY, CDR2 SMNVEV (reference sequence). As DNA, the CDR3 is TGTGCCAGCAATGTAAGGGTGGGGATGAACACTGAAGCTTTCTTT. It translates to CASNVRVGMNTEAFF.

The chain couples TRBV14 to TRBJ1-2; TRBD1 aligns across 8 bases. Germline CDR1 reads SGHDN; CDR2 reads FVKESK. The V segment lost 1 base and the J segment 12 bases; nucleotides outside the gene matches: 4. The CDR3 is 12 amino acids. The CDR3 nucleotides read TGTGCCAGCAGCCAAGGGACAGGGAAGAACACCTTC. Its translation: CASSQGTGKNTF.

This clone was observed a single time. The chain has TRBV6-1 and TRBJ2-1; TRBD2 matches at 9 bases. After removal of 4 bases from V and 4 bases from J, the junction contained 8 bases not matched to a gene. The CDR3 has 16 amino acids. CDR1 and CDR2 from the germline V gene are MNHNS and SASEGT. The DNA for the CDR3 is TGTGCCAGCAGTGTCGAACTAGCGGGCCTGTACAATGAGCAGTTCTTC. It translates to CASSVELAGLYNEQFF.

This clone was observed a few times. The genes are TRBV6-1 and TRBJ1-1; 10 nucleotides match TRBD1. V lost 6 bases to trimming and J lost 4 bases; unmatched junction nucleotides: 8. The CDR3 is 15 amino acids. Germline CDR1 is MNHNS and CDR2 is SASEGT. CDR3 sequence reads: CASSETGTGATEAFF. CDR3 sequence (DNA): TGTGCCAGCAGCGAAACCGGGACAGGGGCCACTGAAGCTTTCTTT.

The V gene is TRBV6-4, the J gene TRBJ2-2; weak D call: TRBD2 (5 bases). The germline gives CDR1 MRHNA, CDR2 SNTAGT. The CDR3 is 14 residues long. V was clipped by 5 bases and J by 5 bases, with 12 bases between them. CDR3 DNA sequence: TGTGCCAGCAGTAGAGAGGGCGCGACCGGGGAGCTGTTTTTT. As protein: CASSREGATGELFF.